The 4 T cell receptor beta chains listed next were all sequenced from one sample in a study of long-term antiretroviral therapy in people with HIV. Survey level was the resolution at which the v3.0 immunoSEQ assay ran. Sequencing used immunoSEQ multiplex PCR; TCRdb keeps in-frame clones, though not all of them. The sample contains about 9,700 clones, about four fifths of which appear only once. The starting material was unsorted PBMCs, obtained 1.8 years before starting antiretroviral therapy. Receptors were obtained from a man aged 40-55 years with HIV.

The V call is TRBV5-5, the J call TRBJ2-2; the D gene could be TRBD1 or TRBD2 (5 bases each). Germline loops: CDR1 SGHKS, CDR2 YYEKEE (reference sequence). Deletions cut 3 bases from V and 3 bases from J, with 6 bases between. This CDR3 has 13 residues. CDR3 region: CASSWGHTGELFF. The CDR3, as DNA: TGTGCCAGCAGCTGGGGACACACCGGGGAGCTGTTTTTT.

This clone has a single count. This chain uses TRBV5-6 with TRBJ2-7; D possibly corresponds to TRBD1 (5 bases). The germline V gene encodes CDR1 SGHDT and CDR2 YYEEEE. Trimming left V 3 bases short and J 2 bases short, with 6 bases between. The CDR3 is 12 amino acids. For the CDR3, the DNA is TGTGCCAGCAGCTCGACAGCCTACGAGCAGTACTTC. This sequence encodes CASSSTAYEQYF.

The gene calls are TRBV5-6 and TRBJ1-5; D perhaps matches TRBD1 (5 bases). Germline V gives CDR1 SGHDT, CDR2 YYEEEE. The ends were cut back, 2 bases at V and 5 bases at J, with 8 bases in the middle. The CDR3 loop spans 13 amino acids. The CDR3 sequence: CASSFGRDQPQHF. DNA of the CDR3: TGTGCCAGCAGCTTCGGCAGGGATCAGCCCCAGCATTTT.

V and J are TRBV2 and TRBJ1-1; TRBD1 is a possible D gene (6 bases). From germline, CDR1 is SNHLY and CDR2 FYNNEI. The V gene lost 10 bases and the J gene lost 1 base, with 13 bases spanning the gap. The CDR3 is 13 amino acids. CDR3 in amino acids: CATGGFQNTEAFF. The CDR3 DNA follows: TGTGCCACTGGGGGCTTCCAGAACACTGAAGCTTTCTTT.